This T cell receptor beta chain was documented in a study of regulatory T cells in long-lasting Graves disease. This clonotype was counted at least ten times. Its target is unknown. Arm-PCR of CDR3 regions with iRepertoire HTBI primers generated TCR beta libraries. TCRdb re-called the multiplex PCR reads through MiXCR, storing one row per CDR3 protein. The sample has about 460,000 distinct CDR3 sequences, about 20% seen once. As to time point: persistent/refractory GD, antithyroid drugs over 5 years with positive TRAb. The TCR library was made from RNA extracted from PBMCs. Study-wide points: The study found TRBV28, TRBJ1-2 and TRBJ2-5 favored in persistent disease.

This CDR3 is 13 amino acids long. V lost 2 bases, J lost 6 bases, and 10 bases lay in between. The receptor comes from a female donor with Graves disease. The chain recombines TRBV12-3 or TRBV12-4 with TRBJ1-2; perhaps TRBD1 as D (5 bases). The sample was peripheral blood mononuclear cells (PBMCs), taken when the disease was refractory, from a patient treated with antithyroid drugs. The CDR3 DNA is TGTGCCAGCAGTTTAATTACAGGCAATGGCTACACCTTC. It codes for CASSLITGNGYTF.